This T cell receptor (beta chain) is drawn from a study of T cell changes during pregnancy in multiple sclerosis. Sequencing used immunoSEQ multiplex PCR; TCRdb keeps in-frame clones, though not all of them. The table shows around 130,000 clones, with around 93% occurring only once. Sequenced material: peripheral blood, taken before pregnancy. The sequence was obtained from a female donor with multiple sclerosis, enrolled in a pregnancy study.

The CDR3 protein is CASSLGDRENEAFF. As DNA, the CDR3 is TGTGCCAGCAGCTTGGGTGACAGGGAAAATGAAGCTTTCTTT. The chain recombines TRBV5-6 with TRBJ1-1, with 7 bases matching TRBD1. V was clipped by 0 bases and J by 7 bases; unmatched bases: 6. This CDR3 comprises 14 residues. The germline gives CDR1 SGHDT, CDR2 YYEEEE. Combining the CDR3 with reference TRBV5-6 and TRBJ1-1 gives the whole variable domain DAGVTQSPTHLIKTRGQQVTLRCSPKSGHDTVSWYQQALGQGPQFIFQYYEEEERQRGNFPDRFSGHQFPNYSSELNVNALLLGDSALYLCASSLGDRENEAFFGQGTRLTVV.